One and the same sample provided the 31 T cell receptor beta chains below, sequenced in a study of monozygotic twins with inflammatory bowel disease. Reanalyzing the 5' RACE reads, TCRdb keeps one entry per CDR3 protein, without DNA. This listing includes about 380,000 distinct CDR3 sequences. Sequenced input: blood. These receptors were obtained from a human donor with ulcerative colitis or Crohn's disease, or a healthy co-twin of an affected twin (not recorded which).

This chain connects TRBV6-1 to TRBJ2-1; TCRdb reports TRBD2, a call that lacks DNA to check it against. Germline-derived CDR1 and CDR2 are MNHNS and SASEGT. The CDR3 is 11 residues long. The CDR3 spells CASIGSFKQFF.

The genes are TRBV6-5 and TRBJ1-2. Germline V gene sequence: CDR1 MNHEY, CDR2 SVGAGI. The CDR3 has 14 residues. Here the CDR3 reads CASSYAGPPYGYTF.

The chain's CDR3 is CSVGVEASQPQHF. The chain is built from TRBV29-1 and TRBJ1-5. The CDR3 is 13 amino acids. Germline lookup yields CDR1 SQVTM and CDR2 ANQGSEA. Filled out from reference TRBV29-1 and TRBJ1-5, the complete variable domain reads SAVISQKPSRDICQRGTSLTIQCQVDSQVTMMFWYRQQPGQSLTLIATANQGSEATYESGFVIDKFPISRPNLTFSTLTVSNMSPEDSSIYLCSVGVEASQPQHFGDGTRLSIL.

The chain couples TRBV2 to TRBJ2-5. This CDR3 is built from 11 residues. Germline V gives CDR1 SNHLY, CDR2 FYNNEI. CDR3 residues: CASREEETQYF.

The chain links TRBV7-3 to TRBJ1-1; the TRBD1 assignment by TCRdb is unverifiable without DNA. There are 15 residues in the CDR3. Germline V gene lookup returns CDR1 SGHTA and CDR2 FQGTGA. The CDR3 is CASSPGGGGSLEAFF.

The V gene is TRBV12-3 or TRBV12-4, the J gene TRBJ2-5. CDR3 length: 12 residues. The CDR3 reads CASRILGETQYF.

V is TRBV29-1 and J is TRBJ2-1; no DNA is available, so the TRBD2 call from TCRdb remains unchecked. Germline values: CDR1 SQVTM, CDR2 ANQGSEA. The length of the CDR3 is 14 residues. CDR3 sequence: CSVDPSGGLLPQFF.

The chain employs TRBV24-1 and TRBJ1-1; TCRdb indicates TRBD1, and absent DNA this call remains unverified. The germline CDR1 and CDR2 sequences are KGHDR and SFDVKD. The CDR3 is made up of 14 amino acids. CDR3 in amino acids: CATSPTGLGTEAFF.

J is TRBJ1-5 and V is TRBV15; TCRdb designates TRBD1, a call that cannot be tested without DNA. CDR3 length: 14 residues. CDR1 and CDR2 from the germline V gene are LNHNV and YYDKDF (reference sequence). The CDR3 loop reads CATSIHRGGQPQHF.

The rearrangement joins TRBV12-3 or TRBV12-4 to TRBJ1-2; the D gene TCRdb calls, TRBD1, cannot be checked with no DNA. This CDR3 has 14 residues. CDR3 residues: CASSLRRQSMGYTF.

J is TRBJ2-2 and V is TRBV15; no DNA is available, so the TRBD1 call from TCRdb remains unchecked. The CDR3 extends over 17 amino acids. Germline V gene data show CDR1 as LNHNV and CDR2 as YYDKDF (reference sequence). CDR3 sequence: CATSRDRTRANTGELFF.

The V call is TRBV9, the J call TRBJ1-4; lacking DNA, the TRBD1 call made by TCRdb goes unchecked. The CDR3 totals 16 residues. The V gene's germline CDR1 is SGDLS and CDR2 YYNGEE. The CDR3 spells CASSPNTGMTNEKLFF. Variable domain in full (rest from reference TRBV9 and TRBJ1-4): DSGVTQTPKHLITATGQRVTLRCSPRSGDLSVYWYQQSLDQGLQFLIQYYNGEERAKGNILERFSAQQFPDLHSELNLSSLELGDSALYFCASSPNTGMTNEKLFFGSGTQLSVL.

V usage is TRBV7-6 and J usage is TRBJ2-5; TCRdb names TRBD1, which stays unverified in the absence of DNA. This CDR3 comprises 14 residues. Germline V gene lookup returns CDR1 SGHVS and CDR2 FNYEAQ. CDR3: CASRRGPLKETQYF.

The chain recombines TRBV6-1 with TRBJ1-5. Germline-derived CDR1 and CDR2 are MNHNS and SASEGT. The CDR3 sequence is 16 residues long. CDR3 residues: CASSPAGGWSNQPQHF.

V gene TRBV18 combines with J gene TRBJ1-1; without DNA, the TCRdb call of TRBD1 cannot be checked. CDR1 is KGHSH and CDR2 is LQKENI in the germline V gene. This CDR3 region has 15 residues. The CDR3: CASSRDQVLGTEAFF. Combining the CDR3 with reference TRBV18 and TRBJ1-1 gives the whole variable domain NAGVMQNPRHLVRRRGQEARLRCSPMKGHSHVYWYRQLPEEGLKFMVYLQKENIIDESGMPKERFSAEFPKEGPSILRIQQVVRGDSAAYFCASSRDQVLGTEAFFGQGTRLTVV.

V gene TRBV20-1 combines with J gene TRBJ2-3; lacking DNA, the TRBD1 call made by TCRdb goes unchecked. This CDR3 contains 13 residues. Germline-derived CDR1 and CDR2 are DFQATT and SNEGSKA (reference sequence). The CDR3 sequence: CSARDRGRDTQYF.

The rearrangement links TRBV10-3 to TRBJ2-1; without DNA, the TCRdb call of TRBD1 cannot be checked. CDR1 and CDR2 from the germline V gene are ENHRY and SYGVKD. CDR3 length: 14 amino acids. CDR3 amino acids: CAISGGRGVDEQFF.

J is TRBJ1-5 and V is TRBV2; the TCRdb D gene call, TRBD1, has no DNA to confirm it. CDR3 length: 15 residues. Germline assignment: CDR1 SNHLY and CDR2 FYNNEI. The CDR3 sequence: CASIGDRGLSQPQHF.

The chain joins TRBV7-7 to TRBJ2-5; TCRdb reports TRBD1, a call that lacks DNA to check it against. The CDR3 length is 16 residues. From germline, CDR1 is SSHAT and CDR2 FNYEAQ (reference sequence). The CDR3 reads CASSLGPGTYQETQCF.

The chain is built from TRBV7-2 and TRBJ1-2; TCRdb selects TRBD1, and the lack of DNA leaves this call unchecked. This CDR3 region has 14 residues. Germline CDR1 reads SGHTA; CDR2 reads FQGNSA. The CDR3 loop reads CASSLKGVNYGYTF. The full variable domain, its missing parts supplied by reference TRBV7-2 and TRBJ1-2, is GAGVSQSPSNKVTEKGKDVELRCDPISGHTALYWYRQSLGQGLEFLIYFQGNSAPDKSGLPSDRFSAERTGGSVSTLTIQRTQQEDSAVYLCASSLKGVNYGYTFGSGTRLTVV.

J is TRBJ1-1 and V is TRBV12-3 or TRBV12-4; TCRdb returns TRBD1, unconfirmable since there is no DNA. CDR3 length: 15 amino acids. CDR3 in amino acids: CASSTRADMNTEAFF.

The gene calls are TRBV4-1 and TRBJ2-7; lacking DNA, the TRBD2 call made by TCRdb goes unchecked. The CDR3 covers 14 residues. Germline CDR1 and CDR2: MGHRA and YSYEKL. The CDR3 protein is CASSQFRGGNEQYF.

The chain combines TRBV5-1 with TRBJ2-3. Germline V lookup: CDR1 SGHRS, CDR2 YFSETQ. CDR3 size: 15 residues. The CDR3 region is CASSLGSGLTDTQYF.

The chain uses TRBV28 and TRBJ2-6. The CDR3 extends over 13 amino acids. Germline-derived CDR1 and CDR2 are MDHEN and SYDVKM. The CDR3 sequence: CASSFVGANVLTF.

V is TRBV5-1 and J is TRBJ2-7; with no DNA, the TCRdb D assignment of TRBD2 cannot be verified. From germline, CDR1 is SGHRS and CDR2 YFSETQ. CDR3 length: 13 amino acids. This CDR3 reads CASSSEASGEQYF.

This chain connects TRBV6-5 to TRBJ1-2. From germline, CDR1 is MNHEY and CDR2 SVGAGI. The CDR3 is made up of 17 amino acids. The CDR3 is CASSYSIRGNMNYGYTF.

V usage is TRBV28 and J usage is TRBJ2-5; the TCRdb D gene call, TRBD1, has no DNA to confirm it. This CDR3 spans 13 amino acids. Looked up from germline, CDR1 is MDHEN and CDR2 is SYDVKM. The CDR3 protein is CASSPTGGQTQYF.

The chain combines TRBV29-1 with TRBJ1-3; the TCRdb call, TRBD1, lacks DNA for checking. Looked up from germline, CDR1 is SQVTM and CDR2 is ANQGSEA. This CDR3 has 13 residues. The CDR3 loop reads CSVGQPSGNTIYF. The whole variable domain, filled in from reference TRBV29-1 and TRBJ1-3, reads SAVISQKPSRDICQRGTSLTIQCQVDSQVTMMFWYRQQPGQSLTLIATANQGSEATYESGFVIDKFPISRPNLTFSTLTVSNMSPEDSSIYLCSVGQPSGNTIYFGEGSWLTVV.

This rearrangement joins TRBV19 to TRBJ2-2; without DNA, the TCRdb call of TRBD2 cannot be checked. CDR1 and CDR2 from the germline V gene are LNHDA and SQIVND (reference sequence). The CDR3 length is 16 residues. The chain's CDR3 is CASSIMGLTNTGELFF.

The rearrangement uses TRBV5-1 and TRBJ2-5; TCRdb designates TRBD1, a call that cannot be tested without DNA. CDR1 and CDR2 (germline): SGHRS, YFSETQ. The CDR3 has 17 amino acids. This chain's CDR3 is CASSLRPQTGSGETQYF.

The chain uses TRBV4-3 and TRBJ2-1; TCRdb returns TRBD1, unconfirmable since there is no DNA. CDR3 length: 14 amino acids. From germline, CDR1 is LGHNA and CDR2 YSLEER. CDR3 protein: CASSPLGGYNEQFF.